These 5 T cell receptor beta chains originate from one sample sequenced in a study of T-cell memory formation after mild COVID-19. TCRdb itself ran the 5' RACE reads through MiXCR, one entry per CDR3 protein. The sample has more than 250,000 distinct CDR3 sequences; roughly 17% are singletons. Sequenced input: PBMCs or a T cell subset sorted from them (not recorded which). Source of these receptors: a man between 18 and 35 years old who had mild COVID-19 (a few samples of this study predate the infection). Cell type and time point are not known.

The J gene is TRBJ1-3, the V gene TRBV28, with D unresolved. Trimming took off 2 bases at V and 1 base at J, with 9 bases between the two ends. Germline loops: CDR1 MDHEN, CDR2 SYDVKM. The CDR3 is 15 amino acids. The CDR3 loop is CASSLRFRSGNTIYF. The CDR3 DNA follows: TGTGCCAGCAGTTTAAGGTTTCGGTCTGGAAACACCATATATTTT.

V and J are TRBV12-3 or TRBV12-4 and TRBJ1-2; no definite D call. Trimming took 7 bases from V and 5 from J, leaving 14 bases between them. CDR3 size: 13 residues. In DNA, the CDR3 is TGTGCCAGCACCCGGCCGGTTGGATATGGCTACACCTTC. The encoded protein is CASTRPVGYGYTF.

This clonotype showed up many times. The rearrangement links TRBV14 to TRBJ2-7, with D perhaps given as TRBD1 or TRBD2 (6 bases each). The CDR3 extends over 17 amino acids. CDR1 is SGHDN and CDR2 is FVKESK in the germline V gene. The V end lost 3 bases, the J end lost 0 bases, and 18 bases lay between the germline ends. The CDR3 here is CASSHRREDSGSYEQYV. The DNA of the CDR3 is TGTGCCAGCAGCCACCGGAGGGAGGACAGCGGCTCCTACGAGCAGTACGTC.

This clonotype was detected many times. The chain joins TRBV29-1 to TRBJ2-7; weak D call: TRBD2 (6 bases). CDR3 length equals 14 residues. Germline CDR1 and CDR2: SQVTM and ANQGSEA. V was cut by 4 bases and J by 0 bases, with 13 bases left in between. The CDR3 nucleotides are TGCAGCGTTGGGAACGGGGGTCACTCCTACGAGCAGTACTTC. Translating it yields CSVGNGGHSYEQYF.

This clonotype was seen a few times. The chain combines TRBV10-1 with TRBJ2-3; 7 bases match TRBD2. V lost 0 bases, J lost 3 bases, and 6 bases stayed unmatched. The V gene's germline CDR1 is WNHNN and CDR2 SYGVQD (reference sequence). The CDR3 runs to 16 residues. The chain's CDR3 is CASSESPASGTDTQYF. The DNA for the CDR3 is TGCGCCAGCAGTGAGTCGCCGGCTAGCGGTACAGATACGCAGTATTTT.